Below, one T cell receptor beta chain is given with its context. Its antigen remains unknown. This specimen belongs to a study of Ad26.COV2.S vaccination and SARS-CoV-2 variants. Points from the study as a whole: Post-vaccination breadth of spike-specific CD8+ and CD4+ T cell responses was reportedly substantial.

The V end was cut by 0 bases, the J end by 14 bases, with 8 bases between. The CDR3 covers 11 residues. Germline V gene sequence: CDR1 MNHEY, CDR2 SVGEGT. Treatment reported: about 20 received Ad26.COV2.S at low or high dose, single or two shots; a few received placebo; per-sample allocation not given. Samples were taken on day 63 after the first vaccine or placebo injection. Profiled with immunoSEQ multiplex PCR; TCRdb holds only in-frame clones, not every one. The top ten hold approximately 3.6% of the sample, which has roughly 320,000 clones, around 90% seen once. The J gene is TRBJ2-4, the V gene TRBV6-2 or TRBV6-3; no reliable D call. This receptor was identified in a person between 18 and 59 years old who received the Ad26.COV2.S COVID-19 vaccine or a placebo. The source was peripheral blood, collected in a trial of Ad26.COV2.S vaccine versus placebo. In DNA, the CDR3 is TGTGCCAGCAGTTACTCGAGGCAAAAGTACTTC. This codes for CASSYSRQKYF.